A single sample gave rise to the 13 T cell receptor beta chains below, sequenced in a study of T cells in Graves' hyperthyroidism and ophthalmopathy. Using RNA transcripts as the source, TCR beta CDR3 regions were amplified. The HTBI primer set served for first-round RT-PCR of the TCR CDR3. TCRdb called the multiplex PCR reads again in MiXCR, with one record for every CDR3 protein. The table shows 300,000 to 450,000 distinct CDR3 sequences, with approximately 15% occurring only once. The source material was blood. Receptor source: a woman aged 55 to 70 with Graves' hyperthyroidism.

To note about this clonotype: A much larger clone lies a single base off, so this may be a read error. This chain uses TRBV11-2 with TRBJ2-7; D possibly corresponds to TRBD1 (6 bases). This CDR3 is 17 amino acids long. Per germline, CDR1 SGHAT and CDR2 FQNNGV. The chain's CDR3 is CASSTRLPGAVFDEQCF. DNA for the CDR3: TGTGCCAGCAGCACCCGTCTCCCAGGGGCCGTTTTTGACGAGCAGTGCTTC.

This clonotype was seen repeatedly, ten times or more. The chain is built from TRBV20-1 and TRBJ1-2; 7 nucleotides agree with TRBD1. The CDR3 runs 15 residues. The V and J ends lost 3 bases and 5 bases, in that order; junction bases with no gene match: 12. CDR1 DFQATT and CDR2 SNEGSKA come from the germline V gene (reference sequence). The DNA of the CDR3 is TGCAGTGCTAGCCTACAGGGGATTCGGGGATATGGCTACACCTTC. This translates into CSASLQGIRGYGYTF.

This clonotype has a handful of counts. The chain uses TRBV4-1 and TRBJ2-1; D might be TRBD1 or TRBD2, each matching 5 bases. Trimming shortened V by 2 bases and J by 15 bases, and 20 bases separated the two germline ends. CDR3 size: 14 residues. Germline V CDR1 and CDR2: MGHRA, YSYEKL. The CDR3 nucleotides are TGCGCCAGCAGCCAACATCTTACAACGGGACGGCGGTTCTTC. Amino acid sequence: CASSQHLTTGRRFF.

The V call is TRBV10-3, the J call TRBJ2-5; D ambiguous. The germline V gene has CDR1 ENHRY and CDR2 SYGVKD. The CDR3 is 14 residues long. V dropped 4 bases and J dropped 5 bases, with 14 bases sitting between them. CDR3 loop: CAISGGSETETQYF. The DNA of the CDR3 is TGTGCCATCAGTGGCGGTAGTGAAACCGAGACCCAGTACTTC.

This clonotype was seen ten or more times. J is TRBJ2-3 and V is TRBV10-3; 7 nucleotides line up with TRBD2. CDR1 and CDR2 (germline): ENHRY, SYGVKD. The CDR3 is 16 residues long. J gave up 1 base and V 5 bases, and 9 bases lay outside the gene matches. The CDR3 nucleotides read TGTGCCATCAGTCACCCGACTAGCTCCGGCACAGATACGCAGTATTTT. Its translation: CAISHPTSSGTDTQYF.

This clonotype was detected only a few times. This CDR3 is CASSSGNSGQPQHF. As DNA, the CDR3 is TGTGCCAGCAGCTCAGGGAATTCAGGTCAGCCCCAGCATTTT. V usage is TRBV5-5 and J usage is TRBJ1-5; a weak D match, TRBD1 (5 bases). CDR1 and CDR2 (germline): SGHKS, YYEKEE (reference sequence). V was cut by 3 bases and J by 6 bases, with 13 bases left in between. The CDR3 runs to 14 residues. The complete variable domain, with remaining parts taken from reference TRBV5-5 and TRBJ1-5, reads DAGVTQSPTHLIKTRGQQVTLRCSPISGHKSVSWYQQVLGQGPQFIFQYYEKEERGRGNFPDRFSARQFPNYSSELNVNALLLGDSALYLCASSSGNSGQPQHFGDGTRLSIL.

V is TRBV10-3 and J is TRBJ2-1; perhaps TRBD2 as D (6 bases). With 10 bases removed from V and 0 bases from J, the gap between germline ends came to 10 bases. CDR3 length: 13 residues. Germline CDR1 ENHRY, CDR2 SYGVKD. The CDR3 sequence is CATWDSSYNEQFF. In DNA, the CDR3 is TGTGCCACCTGGGACTCCTCCTACAATGAGCAGTTCTTC.

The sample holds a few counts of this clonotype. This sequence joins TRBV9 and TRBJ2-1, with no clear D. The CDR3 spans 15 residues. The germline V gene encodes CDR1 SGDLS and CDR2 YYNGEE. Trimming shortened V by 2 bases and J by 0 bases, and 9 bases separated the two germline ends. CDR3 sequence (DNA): TGTGCCAGCAGCGTCTTCCAAAGCTCCTACAATGAGCAGTTCTTC. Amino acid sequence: CASSVFQSSYNEQFF.

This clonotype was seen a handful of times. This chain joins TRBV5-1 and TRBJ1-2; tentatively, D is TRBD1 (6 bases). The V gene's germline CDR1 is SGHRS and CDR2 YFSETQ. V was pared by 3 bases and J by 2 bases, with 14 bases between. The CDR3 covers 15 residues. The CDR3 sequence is CASSYVSRGNYGYTF. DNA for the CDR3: TGCGCCAGCAGCTATGTATCGAGGGGGAACTATGGCTACACCTTC. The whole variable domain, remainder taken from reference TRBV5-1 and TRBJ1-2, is KAGVTQTPRYLIKTRGQQVTLSCSPISGHRSVSWYQQTPGQGLQFLFEYFSETQRNKGNFPGRFSGRQFSNSRSEMNVSTLELGDSALYLCASSYVSRGNYGYTFGSGTRLTVV.

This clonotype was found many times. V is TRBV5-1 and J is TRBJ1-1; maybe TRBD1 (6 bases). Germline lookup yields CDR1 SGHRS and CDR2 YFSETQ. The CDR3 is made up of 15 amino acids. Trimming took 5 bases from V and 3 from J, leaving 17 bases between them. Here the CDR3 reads CASRSSSGEHTEAFF. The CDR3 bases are TGCGCCAGCAGAAGTTCCTCAGGGGAACACACTGAAGCTTTCTTT. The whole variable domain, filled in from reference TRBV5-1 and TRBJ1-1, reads KAGVTQTPRYLIKTRGQQVTLSCSPISGHRSVSWYQQTPGQGLQFLFEYFSETQRNKGNFPGRFSGRQFSNSRSEMNVSTLELGDSALYLCASRSSSGEHTEAFFGQGTRLTVV.

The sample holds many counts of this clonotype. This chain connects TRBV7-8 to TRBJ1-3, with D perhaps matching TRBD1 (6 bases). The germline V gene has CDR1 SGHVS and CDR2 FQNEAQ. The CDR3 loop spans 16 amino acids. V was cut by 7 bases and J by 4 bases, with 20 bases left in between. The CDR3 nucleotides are TGTGCCAGCACTTGGGCCGCACAGGGATACGGAAACACCATATATTTT. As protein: CASTWAAQGYGNTIYF. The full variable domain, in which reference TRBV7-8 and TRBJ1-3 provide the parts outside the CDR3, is GAGVSQSPRYKVAKRGQDVALRCDPISGHVSLFWYQQALGQGPEFLTYFQNEAQLDKSGLPSDRFFAERPEGSVSTLKIQRTQQEDSAVYLCASTWAAQGYGNTIYFGEGSWLTVV.

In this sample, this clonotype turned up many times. The CDR3 DNA reads TGTGCCAGCAGTGAGTTGGGTGTCTACGAGCAGTACTTC. Translating it yields CASSELGVYEQYF. This chain uses TRBV2 with TRBJ2-7; D is uncertain. The CDR3 has 13 residues. V lost 3 bases to trimming and J lost 3 bases, with 9 bases between them. The germline V gene encodes CDR1 SNHLY and CDR2 FYNNEI. The whole variable domain, filled in from reference TRBV2 and TRBJ2-7, reads EPEVTQTPSHQVTQMGQEVILRCVPISNHLYFYWYRQILGQKVEFLVSFYNNEISEKSEIFDDQFSVERPDGSNFTLKIRSTKLEDSAMYFCASSELGVYEQYFGPGTRLTVT.

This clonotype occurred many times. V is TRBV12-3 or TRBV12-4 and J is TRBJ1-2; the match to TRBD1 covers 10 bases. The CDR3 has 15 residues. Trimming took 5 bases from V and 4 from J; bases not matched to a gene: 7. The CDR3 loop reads CASSQTGGGGYGYTF. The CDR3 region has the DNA TGTGCCAGCAGTCAGACAGGGGGCGGCGGCTATGGCTACACCTTC.